This T cell receptor (beta chain) appears in the sequencing data of a study of identical twins. General study results and limits: A lower insertion count was a feature of abundant cord blood beta clonotypes, with no such feature in memory repertoires. Low generation probability was overrepresented in out-of-frame alpha sequences shared by twins.

CDR3 size: 16 residues. Trimming took 1 base from V and 1 from J, leaving 12 bases between them. Germline loops: CDR1 SGHAT, CDR2 FQNNGV. Unique molecular identifiers were present on cDNA, and template switching added a universal primer site. TCRdb reanalysed the 5' RACE reads using MiXCR and keeps one entry per CDR3 protein. There are 220,000 or so distinct CDR3 sequences in the sample; roughly 7% occur only once, and around 3.4% lies in the top ten. The table lists this clonotype with a few counts. The antigen remains undetermined. The same data also went into a second study, on yellow fever vaccine responses in identical twins.

This TCR was sampled from a woman aged 18-29 years in good health. The specimen sequenced was memory (CD45RO+) T cells sorted from blood. The chain has TRBV11-2 and TRBJ2-3; no definite D call. The CDR3 sequence is CASSLGPGVGTDTQYF. The DNA of the CDR3 is TGTGCCAGCAGCTTAGGGCCTGGGGTGGGCACAGATACGCAGTATTTT. Looking up the rest from reference TRBV11-2 and TRBJ2-3 gives the full variable domain: EAGVAQSPRYKIIEKRQSVAFWCNPISGHATLYWYQQILGQGPKLLIQFQNNGVVDDSQLPKDRFSAERLKGVDSTLKIQPAKLEDSAVYLCASSLGPGVGTDTQYFGPGTRLTVL.